This T cell receptor (beta chain) was found in a study of blood T cell repertoires in COVID-19. The overall study: COVID-19 samples collected from the United States, Italy and Spain covered acute and convalescent phases. PBMCs, B-cell-depleted T cells, or T cells were the source of the cDNA or gDNA that made up the material.

The authors' processing: Quantification of nucleated cells was approximated via reference gene primer amplification. Measured with immunoSEQ multiplex PCR; TCRdb has only the in-frame clones, and not every one. D and trimming come from the DNA, and the V and J calls and clone size come from that table. The data contain under 250,000 clones, less than 90% of them seen just once; the ten biggest clones take up 0.55% to 0.75%. The sample was peripheral blood. The receptor was isolated from a man aged 35-49 years with acute or convalescent COVID-19.

CDR3 loop: CASRGEGSQPQHF. The CDR3 DNA reads as TGCGCCAGCAGGGGGGAGGGTAGTCAGCCCCAGCATTTT. The rearrangement joins TRBV4-1 to TRBJ1-5, with D maybe TRBD1 (5 bases). The CDR3 runs to 13 residues. The V gene's germline CDR1 is MGHRA and CDR2 YSYEKL. V was cut by 6 bases and J by 6 bases, with 12 bases left in between.